The rows below give T cell receptor beta chains drawn from one sample of a study of response to subunit inactivated influenza vaccine. TCRdb used MiXCR to reprocess the RT-PCR reads, holding one entry per CDR3 protein. The table has 200,000 to 250,000 distinct CDR3 sequences, 12% seen once. Sequenced here: non-naive T cells sorted from PBMCs, sampled approximately 15 days before vaccination. The receptors were gathered from a man in his forties or fifties who received an inactivated influenza vaccine. Both conserved end residues are part of each CDR3. The D gene is left open where the match is weak. Clone sizes are given selectively: once, few, many, or a class where the clone is expanded.

CDR3aa	CDR3nt	abundance	j_gene	d_gene	v_gene
CASSQDLDVAIKREQYF	TGCGCCAGCAGCCAAGATCTCGATGTAGCAATTAAACGCGAGCAGTACTTC	many	TRBJ2-7	-	TRBV4-3
CAISEGTANSPLHF	TGTGCCATCAGTGAAGGGACAGCTAATTCACCCCTCCACTTT	-	TRBJ1-6	TRBD1	TRBV10-3
CASSYASGATGELFF	TGTGCCAGCAGTTACGCTAGCGGAGCCACCGGGGAGCTGTTTTTT	-	TRBJ2-2	TRBD2	TRBV6-5
CSVDQGRYEQYF	TGCAGCGTTGACCAGGGGAGGTACGAGCAGTACTTC	many	TRBJ2-7	-	TRBV29-1
CASSVTGTGELFF	TGTGCCAGCAGTGTAACGGGGACCGGGGAGCTGTTTTTT	-	TRBJ2-2	-	TRBV6-1
CASSQVGRQINNEQFF	TGTGCCAGCAGCCAAGTGGGAAGACAGATTAACAATGAGCAGTTCTTC	-	TRBJ2-1	-	TRBV14
CASSDSYEQYF	TGTGCCAGCAGCGACTCCTACGAGCAGTACTTC	many	TRBJ2-7	-	TRBV7-2
CASSQDYGGNQPQHF	TGTGCCAGCAGCCAAGATTACGGAGGGAATCAGCCCCAGCATTTT	-	TRBJ1-5	-	TRBV3-1
CASSEMKAGTYGYTF	TGTGCCAGCAGTGAAATGAAGGCAGGGACTTATGGCTACACCTTC	-	TRBJ1-2	-	TRBV2
CSARDVAAYNEQFF	TGCAGTGCTAGAGACGTAGCCGCCTACAATGAGCAGTTCTTC	-	TRBJ2-1	-	TRBV20-1
CASSQGQGGHQETQYF	TGTGCCAGCAGCCAAGGACAGGGAGGGCACCAAGAGACCCAGTACTTC	-	TRBJ2-5	-	TRBV5-5
CATSEPGLAGDTGELFF	TGTGCCACCAGTGAACCGGGACTAGCGGGAGACACCGGGGAGCTGTTTTTT	-	TRBJ2-2	TRBD2	TRBV24-1
CASTRTGDSGNTIYF	TGTGCCAGCACCAGGACAGGCGACTCTGGAAACACCATATATTTT	-	TRBJ1-3	TRBD1	TRBV6-1
CASSQSGGELFF	TGCGCCAGCAGCCAAAGCGGCGGGGAGCTGTTTTTT	many	TRBJ2-2	-	TRBV4-3
CAWKPDRASGELFF	TGTGCCTGGAAGCCAGACAGGGCTAGCGGGGAGCTGTTTTTT	-	TRBJ2-2	TRBD1	TRBV30
CASSFLMNTEAFF	TGTGCCAGCAGCTTCCTGATGAACACTGAAGCTTTCTTT	few	TRBJ1-1	-	TRBV5-8
CAWSVMGRSNQPQHF	TGTGCCTGGAGTGTGATGGGGAGGAGCAATCAGCCCCAGCATTTT	-	TRBJ1-5	-	TRBV30
CASSLAGGRYEQYF	TGTGCCAGCAGCTTAGCGGGAGGACGATACGAGCAGTACTTC	many	TRBJ2-7	TRBD2	TRBV3-1
CSARDRRGGSGEQYF	TGCAGTGCTAGAGATAGGCGGGGAGGCTCGGGGGAGCAGTACTTC	few	TRBJ2-7	-	TRBV20-1
CAWSVRSISTFTDTQYF	TGTGCCTGGAGTGTACGGTCCATCTCGACCTTCACAGATACGCAGTATTTT	-	TRBJ2-3	-	TRBV30